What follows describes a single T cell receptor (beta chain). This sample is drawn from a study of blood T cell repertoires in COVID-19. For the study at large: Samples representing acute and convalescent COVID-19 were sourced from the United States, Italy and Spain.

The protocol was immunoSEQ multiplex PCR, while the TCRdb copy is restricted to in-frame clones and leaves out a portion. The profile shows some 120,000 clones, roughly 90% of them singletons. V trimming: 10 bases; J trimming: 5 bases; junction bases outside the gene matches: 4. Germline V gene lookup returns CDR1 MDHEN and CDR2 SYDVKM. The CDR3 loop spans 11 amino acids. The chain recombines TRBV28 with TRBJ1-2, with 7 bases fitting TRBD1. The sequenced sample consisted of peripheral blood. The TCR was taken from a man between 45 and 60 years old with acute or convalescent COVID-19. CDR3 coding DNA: TGTGCCACCAAGACAGGGTATGGCTACACCTTC. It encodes CATKTGYGYTF.